These 13 T cell receptor beta chains share one sample of origin, sequenced in a study of T cell responses to AZD1222 COVID-19 vaccine. Generated by immunoSEQ multiplex PCR, the TCRdb table keeps only in-frame clones and is missing some. This sample has approximately 200,000 clones, with approximately 90% found just once. This specimen consisted of peripheral blood, obtained 28 days after the second AZD1222 dose. The receptor set was obtained from an adult who received the AZD1222 COVID-19 vaccine.

A few counts support this clone. The chain links TRBV4-1 to TRBJ2-7, with no clear D. CDR1 MGHRA and CDR2 YSYEKL come from the germline V gene. This CDR3 has 15 residues. V gave up 0 bases and J gave up 3 bases, with 12 bases separating them. CDR3 amino acids: CASSQDWPTVYEQYF. The CDR3 region has the DNA TGCGCCAGCAGCCAAGATTGGCCGACGGTCTACGAGCAGTACTTC.

The chain uses TRBV10-3 and TRBJ1-6; TRBD1 is a possible D gene (5 bases). Trimming shortened V by 4 bases and J by 10 bases, and 11 bases separated the two germline ends. Germline loops: CDR1 ENHRY, CDR2 SYGVKD. This CDR3 has 13 amino acids. CDR3 amino acids: CAISASEGSPLHF. As DNA, the CDR3 is TGTGCCATCAGTGCCTCGGAGGGGTCACCCCTCCACTTT.

V and J are TRBV5-6 and TRBJ2-1; the match to TRBD2 covers 8 bases. Germline CDR1 reads SGHDT; CDR2 reads YYEEEE. After removal of 1 base from V and 7 bases from J, the junction contained 10 bases not matched to a gene. This CDR3 contains 16 residues. The DNA for the CDR3 is TGTGCCAGCAGCTTGCCGGGAGGGCCAAAACTTAATGAGCAGTTCTTC. It specifies CASSLPGGPKLNEQFF.

The V call is TRBV5-5, the J call TRBJ2-1, with D possibly matching TRBD2 (6 bases). Germline V gene lookup returns CDR1 SGHKS and CDR2 YYEKEE (reference sequence). The CDR3 is 18 amino acids. Trimming removed 1 base from V and 4 bases from J, with 21 bases in between. CDR3 sequence reads: CASSLQNNIAARYNEQFF. Written as DNA, the CDR3 is TGTGCCAGCAGCTTGCAGAACAATATAGCGGCTCGTTACAATGAGCAGTTCTTC.

The V call is TRBV2, the J call TRBJ1-1; 7 positions agree with TRBD1. V gave up 6 bases and J gave up 2 bases; unmatched junction bases: 9. Germline V gene sequence: CDR1 SNHLY, CDR2 FYNNEI. CDR3 length: 15 amino acids. The CDR3 reads CASRGEAGGNTEAFF. The CDR3 DNA reads TGTGCCAGCAGGGGGGAGGCAGGGGGTAACACTGAAGCTTTCTTT.

V usage is TRBV23-1 and J usage is TRBJ2-5; 7 bases line up with TRBD2. TRBV23-1 is an ORF, with its function uncertain. This CDR3 has 19 residues. V was clipped by 2 bases and J by 2 bases; unmatched bases: 17. The CDR3: CASSQPPKRASGQQETQYF. In DNA form, the CDR3 reads TGCGCCAGCAGTCAACCCCCTAAAAGGGCTAGCGGACAACAAGAGACCCAGTACTTC.

The rearrangement joins TRBV9 to TRBJ1-2; the D gene is possibly TRBD1 (6 bases). This CDR3 is 16 amino acids long. Germline values: CDR1 SGDLS, CDR2 YYNGEE. The germline V and J ends were trimmed by 9 bases and 2 bases, with 23 bases remaining between them. CDR3 sequence reads: CATTASGAGRNYGYTF. The CDR3 DNA reads as TGTGCCACTACAGCGTCAGGGGCCGGACGGAACTATGGCTACACCTTC.

The genes are TRBV7-3 and TRBJ2-3; D is possibly TRBD1 (6 bases). Germline-derived CDR1 and CDR2 are SGHTA and FQGTGA. The V and J ends lost 2 bases and 3 bases respectively, with 6 bases between them. The CDR3 spans 13 residues. The CDR3 DNA is TGTGCCAGCAGCTTACAGGGGACAGATACGCAGTATTTT. This translates into CASSLQGTDTQYF.

V is TRBV24-1 and J is TRBJ1-2; D unresolved. Germline CDR1 KGHDR, CDR2 SFDVKD. The CDR3 consists of 13 residues. The ends were cut back, 5 bases at V and 1 base at J, with 7 bases in the middle. This CDR3 reads CATSGGFNYGYTF. The CDR3 region has the DNA TGTGCCACCAGTGGGGGATTTAACTATGGCTACACCTTC.

The chain combines TRBV2 with TRBJ1-2; 9 bases map to TRBD1. The ends lost 8 bases at V and 4 bases at J; junction bases unmatched: 8. The CDR3 is 14 residues long. Germline assignment: CDR1 SNHLY and CDR2 FYNNEI. As DNA, the CDR3 is TGTGCCAGCCAATGGGACAGGGCCTTCTATGGCTACACCTTC. Encoded protein: CASQWDRAFYGYTF.

CDR3 coding DNA: TGCGCCAGCAGTTCATCCTACGAGCAGTACTTC. Its protein is CASSSSYEQYF. The rearrangement uses TRBV4-1 and TRBJ2-7; D is undetermined. Germline V gene sequence: CDR1 MGHRA, CDR2 YSYEKL. This CDR3 has 11 residues. Trimming stripped 6 bases from V and 1 base from J, with 4 bases between.

The V gene is TRBV6-5, the J gene TRBJ2-2, with no clear D. Germline V CDR1 and CDR2: MNHEY, SVGAGI. V lost 7 bases and J lost 5, with 11 bases in between. The CDR3 runs to 13 residues. CDR3 amino acids: CASTFARTGELFF. The CDR3 nucleotides read TGTGCCAGCACCTTTGCGCGGACCGGGGAGCTGTTTTTT.

In its sample, this clone was seen once. The chain employs TRBV20-1 and TRBJ2-1; D not certain. Germline CDR1 DFQATT, CDR2 SNEGSKA (reference sequence). This CDR3 is built from 11 residues. V was shortened by 6 bases and J by 7 bases, with 10 bases between the two germline ends. The CDR3 DNA reads as TGCAGTGCGGGCGTTGATAATGAGCAGTTCTTC. It encodes CSAGVDNEQFF.